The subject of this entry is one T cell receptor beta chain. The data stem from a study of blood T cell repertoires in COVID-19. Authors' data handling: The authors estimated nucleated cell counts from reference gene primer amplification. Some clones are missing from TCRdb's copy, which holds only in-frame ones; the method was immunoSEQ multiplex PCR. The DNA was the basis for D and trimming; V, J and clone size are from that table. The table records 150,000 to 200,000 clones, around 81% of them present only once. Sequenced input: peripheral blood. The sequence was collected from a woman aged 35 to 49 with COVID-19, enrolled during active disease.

The CDR3 sequence is CASSQVKLEASFYEQYF. The CDR3 coding sequence is TGCGCCAGCAGCCAAGTGAAGTTAGAGGCTTCGTTTTACGAGCAGTACTTC. The V gene is TRBV4-1, the J gene TRBJ2-7; D is ambiguous. The V end was cut by 1 base, the J end by 4 bases, with 20 bases between. Germline assignment: CDR1 MGHRA and CDR2 YSYEKL. The CDR3 consists of 17 residues.